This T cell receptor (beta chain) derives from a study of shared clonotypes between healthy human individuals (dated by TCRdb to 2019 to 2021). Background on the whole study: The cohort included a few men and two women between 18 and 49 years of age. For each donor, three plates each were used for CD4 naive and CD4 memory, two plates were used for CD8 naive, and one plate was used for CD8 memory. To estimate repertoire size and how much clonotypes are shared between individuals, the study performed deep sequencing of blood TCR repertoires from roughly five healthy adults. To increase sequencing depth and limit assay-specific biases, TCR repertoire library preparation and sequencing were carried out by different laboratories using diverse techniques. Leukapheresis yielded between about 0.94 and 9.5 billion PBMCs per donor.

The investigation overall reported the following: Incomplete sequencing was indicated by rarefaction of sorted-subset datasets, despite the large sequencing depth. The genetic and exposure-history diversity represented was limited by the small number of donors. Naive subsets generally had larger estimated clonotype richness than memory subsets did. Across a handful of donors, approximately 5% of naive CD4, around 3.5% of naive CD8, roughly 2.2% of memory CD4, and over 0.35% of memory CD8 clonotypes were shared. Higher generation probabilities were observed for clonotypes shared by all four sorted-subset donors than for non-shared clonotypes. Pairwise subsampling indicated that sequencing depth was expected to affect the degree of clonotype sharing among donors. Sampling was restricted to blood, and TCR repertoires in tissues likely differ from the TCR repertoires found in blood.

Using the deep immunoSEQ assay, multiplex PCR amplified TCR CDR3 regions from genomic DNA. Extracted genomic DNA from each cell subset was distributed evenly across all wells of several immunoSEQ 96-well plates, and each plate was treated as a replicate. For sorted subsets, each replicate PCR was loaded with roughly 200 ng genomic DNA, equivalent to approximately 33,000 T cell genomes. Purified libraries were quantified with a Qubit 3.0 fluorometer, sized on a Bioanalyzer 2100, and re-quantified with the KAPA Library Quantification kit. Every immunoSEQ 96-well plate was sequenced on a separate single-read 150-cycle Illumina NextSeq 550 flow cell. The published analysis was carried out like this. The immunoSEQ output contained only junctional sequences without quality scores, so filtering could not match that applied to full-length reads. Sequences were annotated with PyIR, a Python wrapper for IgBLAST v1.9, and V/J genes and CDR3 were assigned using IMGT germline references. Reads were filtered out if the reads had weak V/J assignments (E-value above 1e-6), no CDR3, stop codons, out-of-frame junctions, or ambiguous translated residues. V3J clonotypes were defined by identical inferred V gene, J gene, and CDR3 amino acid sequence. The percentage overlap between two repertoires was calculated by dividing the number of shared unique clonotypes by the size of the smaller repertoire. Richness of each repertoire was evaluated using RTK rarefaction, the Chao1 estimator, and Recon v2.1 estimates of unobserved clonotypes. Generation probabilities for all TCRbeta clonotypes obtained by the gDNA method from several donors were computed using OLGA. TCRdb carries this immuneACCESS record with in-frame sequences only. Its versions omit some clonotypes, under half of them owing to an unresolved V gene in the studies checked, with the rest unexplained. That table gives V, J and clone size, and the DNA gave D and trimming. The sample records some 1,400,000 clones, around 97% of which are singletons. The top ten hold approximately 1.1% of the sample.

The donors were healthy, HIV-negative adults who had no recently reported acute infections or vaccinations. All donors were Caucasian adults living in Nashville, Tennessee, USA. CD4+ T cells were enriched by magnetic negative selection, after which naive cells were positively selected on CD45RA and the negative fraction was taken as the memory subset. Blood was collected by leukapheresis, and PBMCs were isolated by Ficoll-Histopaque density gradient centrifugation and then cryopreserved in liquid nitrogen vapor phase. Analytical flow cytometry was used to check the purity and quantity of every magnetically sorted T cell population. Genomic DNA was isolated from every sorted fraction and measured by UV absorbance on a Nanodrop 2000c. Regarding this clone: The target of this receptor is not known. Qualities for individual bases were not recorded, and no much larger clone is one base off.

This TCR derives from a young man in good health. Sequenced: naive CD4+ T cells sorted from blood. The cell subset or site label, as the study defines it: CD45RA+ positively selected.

The CDR3 in this case is CASSQNRDSYNEQFF. Here is the DNA: TGCGCCAGCAGCCAAAACAGGGATTCCTACAATGAGCAGTTCTTC. This chain is built from TRBV5-1 and TRBJ2-1; a tentative D call is TRBD1 (6 bases match). V gives up 4 bases and J gives up 1 base, and the segment between their germline ends measures 12 bases. CDR1 SGHRS and CDR2 YFSETQ are derived from the germline V gene. The CDR3 goes from the cysteine to the phenylalanine over 15 residues. Left in the record is the CDR3 DNA by itself, 45 bases read in frame from the first base.